This entry lists 7 T cell receptor beta chains sequenced from one sample in a study of T cell clones after liver transplantation. Only in-frame clones appear in the TCRdb table, and some are missing; sequencing was by immunoSEQ multiplex PCR. The sample has under 150,000 clones, less than 95% seen once. The starting material was CD4+ T cells from blood, obtained 12 months after liver transplant. These receptors all stem from a human patient who received a liver transplant. Some T cells could come from the graft donor.

In the case of this clone: The sample contains more than one DNA sequence encoding this CDR3. The gene calls are TRBV5-1 and TRBJ2-3, with D tentatively TRBD2 (6 bases). Germline V gene sequence: CDR1 SGHRS, CDR2 YFSETQ. Trimming left V 0 bases short and J 3 bases short, with 8 bases between. This CDR3 region has 14 residues. In nucleotides, the CDR3 is TGCGCCAGCAGCTTGGCTGGGGGGACAGATACGCAGTATTTT. It translates to CASSLAGGTDTQYF. The full variable domain, in which reference TRBV5-1 and TRBJ2-3 provide the parts outside the CDR3, is KAGVTQTPRYLIKTRGQQVTLSCSPISGHRSVSWYQQTPGQGLQFLFEYFSETQRNKGNFPGRFSGRQFSNSRSEMNVSTLELGDSALYLCASSLAGGTDTQYFGPGTRLTVL.

The V and J genes are TRBV29-1 and TRBJ1-4; 7 nucleotides match TRBD1. The CDR3 has 13 amino acids. Germline V CDR1 and CDR2: SQVTM, ANQGSEA. V was pared by 7 bases and J by 5 bases, with 7 bases of the junction left unmatched. The CDR3: CSASTGQNEKLFF. Here the CDR3 DNA reads TGCAGCGCCTCGACAGGGCAAAATGAAAAACTGTTTTTT.

This clone was seen just once. This chain joins TRBV2 and TRBJ2-3; 11 bases fit TRBD2. J was trimmed by 0 bases and V by 7 bases; bases with no gene match: 6. CDR1 and CDR2 from the germline V gene are SNHLY and FYNNEI. CDR3 length: 16 amino acids. CDR3 amino acids: CASTLTSGASTDTQYF. The CDR3 nucleotides are TGTGCCAGCACTTTGACTAGCGGGGCCAGCACAGATACGCAGTATTTT.

V gene TRBV9 combines with J gene TRBJ2-2; unclear D gene. V lost 2 bases and J 4 bases, leaving 9 bases between the germline ends. The length of the CDR3 is 14 residues. Germline CDR1 SGDLS, CDR2 YYNGEE. DNA for the CDR3: TGTGCCAGCAGCGTCGGGCCAAGCACCGGGGAGCTGTTTTTT. As protein: CASSVGPSTGELFF. Combining the CDR3 with reference TRBV9 and TRBJ2-2 gives the whole variable domain DSGVTQTPKHLITATGQRVTLRCSPRSGDLSVYWYQQSLDQGLQFLIQYYNGEERAKGNILERFSAQQFPDLHSELNLSSLELGDSALYFCASSVGPSTGELFFGEGSRLTVL.

The chain recombines TRBV7-6 with TRBJ2-2; the match to TRBD1 covers 8 bases. Germline CDR1 reads SGHVS; CDR2 reads FNYEAQ. V gave up 3 bases and J gave up 9 bases; unmatched junction bases: 6. This CDR3 spans 14 amino acids. CDR3 nucleotides: TGTGCCAGCAGCTTTTCGCAGGGGGCGAGGGAGCTGTTTTTT. It yields the protein CASSFSQGARELFF.

The J gene is TRBJ2-7, the V gene TRBV19; 10 nucleotides align to TRBD2. Trimming at V came to 4 bases and at J to 5 bases, leaving 8 bases not matched to a gene. The germline CDR1 and CDR2 sequences are LNHDA and SQIVND (reference sequence). The CDR3 length is 15 residues. CDR3 DNA sequence: TGTGCCAGTAGTACCTATCCGGGACTAGCGCACGAGCAGTACTTC. This translates into CASSTYPGLAHEQYF.

This sequence joins TRBV15 and TRBJ2-3; D is undetermined. Germline V gene lookup returns CDR1 LNHNV and CDR2 YYDKDF (reference sequence). This CDR3 comprises 10 residues. Trimming removed 6 bases from V and 4 bases from J, with 2 bases in between. CDR3 amino acids: CATRADTQYF. In DNA, the CDR3 is TGTGCCACCAGAGCAGATACGCAGTATTTT.